The 9 T cell receptor beta chains below come from one sample, sequenced in a study of glioma-infiltrating T cells. Using RNA template, CDR3s of TCR alpha and beta were amplified with iRepertoire arm-PCR. TCRdb used MiXCR to reprocess the multiplex PCR reads, holding one entry per CDR3 protein. The sample lists about 400,000 distinct CDR3 sequences, about two fifths occurring once. Sequenced sample: glioma tissue, nonneoplastic brain tissue, or PBMCs (not recorded which). These receptors all stem from a human donor with low-grade glioma or glioblastoma, undergoing nonglioma brain surgery, or in good health (not recorded which).

In this sample, this clonotype turned up a few times. V is TRBV7-9 and J is TRBJ2-1; TRBD2 matches 14 bases. The V segment lost 0 bases and the J segment 9 bases; nucleotides outside the gene matches: 1. The CDR3 is made up of 15 amino acids. Germline V gives CDR1 SEHNR, CDR2 FQNEAQ (reference sequence). The CDR3 protein is CASSLAGLAGGEQFF. The CDR3 DNA follows: TGTGCCAGCAGCTTAGCCGGACTAGCGGGAGGTGAGCAGTTCTTC.

This chain connects TRBV5-1 to TRBJ2-1; a weak D match, TRBD2 (5 bases). CDR3 length: 14 amino acids. V was cut by 6 bases and J by 7 bases, with 17 bases left in between. The germline CDR1 and CDR2 sequences are SGHRS and YFSETQ. The DNA for the CDR3 is TGCGCCAGCAACCGAGAGGGCGCCGGTAATGAGCAGTTCTTC. Encoded protein: CASNREGAGNEQFF.

As for this clonotype: A much bigger clone sits one base away, suggesting this may be a read error. This rearrangement joins TRBV28 to TRBJ1-2; maybe TRBD1 (6 bases). This CDR3 is built from 14 residues. Germline-derived CDR1 and CDR2 are MDHEN and SYDVKM. CDR3 region: CASSLYGGLEGYIF. The CDR3 DNA sequence: TGTGCCAGCAGTTTATATGGGGGGCTCGAGGGCTACATCTTC.

This clonotype has more than one count but fewer than ten. This chain joins TRBV6-6 and TRBJ2-3, with 8 bases that match TRBD2. Trimming at V came to 2 bases and at J to 6 bases, leaving 7 bases not matched to a gene. From germline, CDR1 is MNHNY and CDR2 SVGAGI (reference sequence). This CDR3 region has 15 residues. The CDR3 nucleotides read TGTGCCAGCAGTTACAGTCGGGAGGGCCGGGATACGCAGTATTTT. Translated, it gives CASSYSREGRDTQYF.

Points on this clonotype: Relative to the germline gene, one junction end is altered; a read error may explain this. This chain uses TRBV5-1 with TRBJ2-1; D unresolved. Germline loops: CDR1 SGHRS, CDR2 YFSETQ. The CDR3 has 15 amino acids. The CDR3: CASSSLGSSYNERFF. In DNA form, the CDR3 reads TGCGCCAGCAGCTCTCTGGGCAGCTCCTACAATGAGCGGTTCTTC.

This clonotype has only a few counts. The chain carries TRBV28 and TRBJ2-1, with TRBD1 matching 7 bases. CDR3 length equals 17 residues. The V and J ends lost 1 base and 3 bases, in that order; junction bases with no gene match: 9. The germline V gene has CDR1 MDHEN and CDR2 SYDVKM. CDR3 sequence reads: CASSLFGQGEDYNEQFF. The CDR3 nucleotides are TGTGCCAGCAGTTTATTCGGGCAGGGGGAAGACTACAATGAGCAGTTCTTC.

CDR3 amino acids: CSAATPPVGIAEAFF. The CDR3 DNA reads as TGCAGTGCTGCCACCCCACCTGTGGGCATCGCTGAAGCTTTCTTT. The chain combines TRBV20-1 with TRBJ1-1; D is undetermined. CDR1 DFQATT and CDR2 SNEGSKA come from the germline V gene (reference sequence). The V end lost 5 bases, the J end lost 6 bases, and 22 bases lay between the germline ends. This CDR3 contains 15 residues.

This clonotype was seen only a few times. The chain employs TRBV28 and TRBJ1-3, with TRBD1 matching over 11 bases. The length of the CDR3 is 16 residues. Germline V lookup: CDR1 MDHEN, CDR2 SYDVKM. The ends lost 8 bases at V and 0 bases at J; junction bases unmatched: 6. The CDR3 DNA follows: TGTGCCAGCGATGGGGACAGGGGGTACTCTGGAAACACCATATATTTT. It translates to CASDGDRGYSGNTIYF.

V usage is TRBV12-3 or TRBV12-4 and J usage is TRBJ2-7, with 12 bases fitting TRBD2. The junction had 4 bases not matched to a gene; V was cut back by 6 bases and J by 4 bases. The CDR3 runs 14 residues. As DNA, the CDR3 is TGTGCCAGCAGGACTAGCGGGAGTAGGTACGAGCAGTACTTC. Encoded protein: CASRTSGSRYEQYF.